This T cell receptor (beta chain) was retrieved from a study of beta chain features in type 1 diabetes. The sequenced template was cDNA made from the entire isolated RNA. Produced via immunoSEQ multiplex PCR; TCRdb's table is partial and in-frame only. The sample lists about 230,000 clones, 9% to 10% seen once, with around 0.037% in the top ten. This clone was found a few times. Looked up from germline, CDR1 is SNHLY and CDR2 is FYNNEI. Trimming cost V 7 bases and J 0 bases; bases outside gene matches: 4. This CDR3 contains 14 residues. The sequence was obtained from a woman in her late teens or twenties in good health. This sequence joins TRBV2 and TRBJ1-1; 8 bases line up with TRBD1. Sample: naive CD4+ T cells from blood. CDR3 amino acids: CASTLGQVNTEAFF. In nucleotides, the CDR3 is TGTGCCAGCACCCTGGGACAGGTGAACACTGAAGCTTTCTTT.